The 7 T cell receptor beta chains below come from one sample, sequenced in a study of cytotoxic CD8 clonotypes in ibrutinib-treated CLL (TCRdb year 2021). The label giving this sample's time point can be read as: approximately 25 months on ibrutinib. Preparation of the library involved the immunoSEQ multiplex PCR assay. This is the immuneACCESS table as TCRdb keeps it, with only in-frame sequences that have V and J called. A part of the clones is gone; compared with another copy, unresolved V genes explain less than half, and the rest is unexplained. For this sample the table gives nearly 50,000 clones, of which around 60% were detected only once. Approximately 30% of the sample is held by the ten biggest clonotypes. The sample in question was PBMCs, obtained after 24 months of ibrutinib treatment. The receptors were sampled from a human donor with chronic lymphocytic leukemia.

The chain joins TRBV11-2 to TRBJ2-5, with D possibly matching TRBD2 (6 bases). This CDR3 spans 16 amino acids. Trimming removed 5 bases from V and 0 bases from J, with 16 bases in between. Germline CDR1 reads SGHAT; CDR2 reads FQNNGV. The DNA of the CDR3 is TGTGCCAGCAGCCCGGCGGGGAAATCGTACCAAGAGACCCAGTACTTC. Amino acid sequence: CASSPAGKSYQETQYF.

The J gene is TRBJ2-1, the V gene TRBV4-1; D gene ambiguous. Trimming removed 0 bases from V and 5 bases from J, with 8 bases in between. This CDR3 comprises 14 residues. Germline V gene data show CDR1 as MGHRA and CDR2 as YSYEKL. The CDR3: CASSQDNSNNEQFF. The DNA of the CDR3 is TGCGCCAGCAGCCAAGATAACAGTAACAATGAGCAGTTCTTC.

In DNA, the CDR3 is TGCAGCGTGATGAAGCGGGGATCCCCCGGGGAGCTGTTTTTT. Encoded protein: CSVMKRGSPGELFF. The chain links TRBV29-1 to TRBJ2-2; 7 bases are a match to TRBD2. CDR1 is SQVTM, CDR2 ANQGSEA, per germline. J gave up 6 bases and V 6 bases, and 10 bases lay outside the gene matches. The CDR3 covers 14 residues.

This clone was observed once. The CDR3 DNA reads TGCAGTGCCCTCAGAGCAGATACGCAGTATTTT. As protein: CSALRADTQYF. This sequence joins TRBV20-1 and TRBJ2-3; D uncertain. V was pared by 6 bases and J by 4 bases, with 8 bases between. This CDR3 spans 11 amino acids. CDR1 DFQATT and CDR2 SNEGSKA come from the germline V gene (reference sequence).

The rearrangement uses TRBV5-1 and TRBJ1-2; no clear D. The V gene's germline CDR1 is SGHRS and CDR2 YFSETQ. The ends were cut back, 4 bases at V and 0 bases at J, with 13 bases in the middle. The CDR3 spans 15 residues. CDR3 residues: CASSPSTGANYGYTF. CDR3 DNA sequence: TGCGCCAGCAGCCCCTCTACTGGCGCTAACTATGGCTACACCTTC. Based on the CDR3 plus reference TRBV5-1 and TRBJ1-2, the full variable domain is KAGVTQTPRYLIKTRGQQVTLSCSPISGHRSVSWYQQTPGQGLQFLFEYFSETQRNKGNFPGRFSGRQFSNSRSEMNVSTLELGDSALYLCASSPSTGANYGYTFGSGTRLTVV.

This clone was picked up a small number of times. This rearrangement joins TRBV27 to TRBJ1-2; maybe TRBD1 (5 bases). V gave up 1 base and J gave up 3 bases, with 6 bases separating them. CDR1 MNHEY and CDR2 SMNVEV come from the germline V gene (reference sequence). The CDR3 sequence is 13 residues long. CDR3 in amino acids: CASSLWGDYGYTF. The DNA of the CDR3 is TGTGCCAGCAGTTTATGGGGGGACTATGGCTACACCTTC.

V is TRBV7-8 and J is TRBJ2-7; 13 nucleotides match TRBD2. Germline trimming cut 5 bases from V and 7 bases from J; bases unmatched to any gene: 5. The CDR3 sequence is 14 residues long. Germline-derived CDR1 and CDR2 are SGHVS and FQNEAQ. CDR3 amino acids: CASSTWTSGGEQYF. The DNA for the CDR3 is TGTGCCAGCAGCACCTGGACTAGCGGGGGTGAGCAGTACTTC.